The 14 T cell receptor beta chains below were found in one sample sequenced in a study of T cells in Graves' hyperthyroidism and ophthalmopathy. RNA transcripts gave rise to amplified TCR beta CDR3 regions. First-round RT-PCR with HTBI primers amplified the TCR CDR3 region. TCRdb passed the multiplex PCR reads through MiXCR, listing each CDR3 protein once. The data contain roughly 500,000 distinct CDR3 sequences, around a quarter of them seen just once; the ten biggest clones take up around 10%. Sequenced sample: blood. The receptors shown here come from a woman in her 30s with Graves' ophthalmopathy.

J is TRBJ1-2 and V is TRBV12-3 or TRBV12-4, with D possibly matching TRBD1 (6 bases). The CDR3 is 16 amino acids. V lost 4 bases and J lost 2, with 17 bases in between. The CDR3 DNA reads TGTGCCAGCAGTTACTCTCCGGACAGACCAAACTATGGCTACACCTTC. It codes for CASSYSPDRPNYGYTF.

This sequence joins TRBV2 and TRBJ2-5, with 9 bases identical to TRBD1. CDR3 size: 17 residues. J gave up 7 bases and V 1 base, and 13 bases lay outside the gene matches. Germline V gives CDR1 SNHLY, CDR2 FYNNEI. CDR3 sequence reads: CASSEDTGTGPIRTQYF. CDR3 DNA: TGTGCCAGCAGTGAAGATACCGGGACAGGGCCAATTCGGACCCAGTACTTC.

This clonotype was counted ten times or more. This chain uses TRBV12-3 or TRBV12-4 with TRBJ1-1; 9 bases are a match to TRBD1. The CDR3 is 15 amino acids. V lost 11 bases and J lost 5; bases outside the gene matches: 15. The CDR3 DNA is TGTGCCGGCACCCTGGGACAGGGATCGTGGACTGAAGCTTTCTTT. The encoded protein is CAGTLGQGSWTEAFF.

On this clonotype: This likely comes from a read error, as the CDR3 has no conserved phenylalanine or tryptophan at its end. This rearrangement joins TRBV11-1 to TRBJ1-1, with D unclear. Looked up from germline, CDR1 is SGHAT and CDR2 is FQDESV (reference sequence). The CDR3 is made up of 17 amino acids. V was clipped by 1 base and J by 1 base, with 16 bases between them. The CDR3 loop is CASSLEVSTDQNTEAFL. CDR3 bases: TGTGCCAGCAGCTTAGAAGTTTCGACGGATCAGAACACTGAAGCTTTCTTG.

This clonotype was detected many times. This sequence joins TRBV10-3 and TRBJ2-7, with 9 bases fitting TRBD1. The CDR3 consists of 15 residues. The junction had 2 bases not matched to a gene; V was cut back by 2 bases and J by 0 bases. CDR1 is ENHRY and CDR2 is SYGVKD in the germline V gene. The CDR3 coding sequence is TGTGCCATCAGTGAGAGGGGACAGGGCTCCTACGAGCAGTACTTC. Amino acid sequence: CAISERGQGSYEQYF.

This clonotype was counted ten times or more. The chain links TRBV7-2 to TRBJ2-5; D might be TRBD1 (5 bases). The CDR3 is 13 amino acids. Germline values: CDR1 SGHTA, CDR2 FQGNSA. The V end was cut by 6 bases, the J end by 5 bases, with 13 bases between. The CDR3 nucleotides are TGTGCCAGCAGGAGAAGGGGTGAGGAGACCCAGTACTTC. This sequence encodes CASRRRGEETQYF.

Many counts were recorded for this clonotype. V is TRBV28 and J is TRBJ1-1; no reliable D call. V was cut by 5 bases and J by 1 base, with 11 bases left in between. CDR3 length equals 14 residues. Per the germline V gene, CDR1 is MDHEN and CDR2 is SYDVKM. In DNA form, the CDR3 reads TGTGCCAGCAGTCCCCATGCAGGGAACACTGAAGCTTTCTTT. This sequence encodes CASSPHAGNTEAFF.

This clonotype was detected ten times or more. Here the CDR3 DNA reads TGTGCCAGCAGCTTATCGGCAGGGGGGGACACTGAAGCTTTCTTT. This encodes CASSLSAGGDTEAFF. The chain employs TRBV7-3 and TRBJ1-1; 7 bases are a match to TRBD1. CDR3 length equals 15 residues. The germline CDR1 and CDR2 sequences are SGHTA and FQGTGA. V dropped 2 bases and J dropped 3; count of bases not matched to a gene: 6.

J is TRBJ1-1 and V is TRBV6-5; maybe TRBD1 (6 bases). The CDR3 is 15 residues long. V was trimmed by 5 bases and J by 0 bases, leaving 13 bases between them. Germline V CDR1 and CDR2: MNHEY, SVGAGI. CDR3: CASSTDRLLNTEAFF. The CDR3 DNA is TGTGCCAGCAGTACCGACAGGCTGCTGAACACTGAAGCTTTCTTT.

This clonotype appeared many times. CDR3 bases: TGTGCCAGCAGCTTCTGGATAAGCGGTATAGAGTCCACTGAAGCTTTCTTT. Translating it yields CASSFWISGIESTEAFF. The chain employs TRBV11-3 and TRBJ1-1, with D unresolved. Trimming removed 3 bases from V and 4 bases from J, with 21 bases in between. Looked up from germline, CDR1 is SGHNT and CDR2 is YENEEA. The CDR3 spans 17 residues.

This clonotype was seen many times. The genes are TRBV20-1 and TRBJ2-5; 8 bases match TRBD1. Losses at the gene ends were 5 bases for V and 4 bases for J; bases not matched to a gene: 15. CDR1 and CDR2 from the germline V gene are DFQATT and SNEGSKA (reference sequence). This CDR3 is built from 16 residues. This CDR3 reads CSAGARGRGSVETQYF. In DNA form, the CDR3 reads TGCAGTGCTGGGGCCAGGGGGCGCGGATCAGTAGAGACCCAGTACTTC.

This clonotype appeared many times. V is TRBV18 and J is TRBJ2-5; 8 bases fit TRBD2. Germline values: CDR1 KGHSH, CDR2 LQKENI. V lost 6 bases to trimming and J lost 3 bases; unmatched junction nucleotides: 6. The length of the CDR3 is 14 residues. The CDR3 DNA sequence: TGTGCCAGCTCTCCGGGACTAGGGGAAGAGACCCAGTACTTC. This sequence encodes CASSPGLGEETQYF. Full variable domain (outside the CDR3, taken from reference TRBV18 and TRBJ2-5): NAGVMQNPRHLVRRRGQEARLRCSPMKGHSHVYWYRQLPEEGLKFMVYLQKENIIDESGMPKERFSAEFPKEGPSILRIQQVVRGDSAAYFCASSPGLGEETQYFGPGTRLLVL.

This clonotype was seen a few times. CDR3 nucleotides: TGTGCCAGCAGCTCGCACAGGGGAGAAGAGACCCAGTACTTC. Amino acids: CASSSHRGEETQYF. The chain uses TRBV9 and TRBJ2-5; 7 bases align to TRBD1. From germline, CDR1 is SGDLS and CDR2 YYNGEE. CDR3 length equals 14 residues. V was clipped by 4 bases and J by 3 bases; unmatched bases: 6.

The V and J genes are TRBV6-1 and TRBJ1-1; D unclear. Germline assignment: CDR1 MNHNS and CDR2 SASEGT. This CDR3 spans 13 amino acids. V lost 6 bases and J lost 5, with 13 bases in between. The CDR3 is CASRRSRGTEAFF. For the CDR3, the DNA is TGTGCCAGCAGGAGGTCCAGAGGGACTGAAGCTTTCTTT.